One and the same sample provided the 5 T cell receptor beta chains below, sequenced in a study of blood T cell repertoires in COVID-19. Clones were sequenced by immunoSEQ multiplex PCR, and TCRdb holds only the in-frame ones, with some missing. The sample records 250,000 to 350,000 clones, 80% to 85% being singletons. The sequencing sample was made of peripheral blood. The origin of the receptors is a person in their 70s with COVID-19, enrolled during active disease.

V and J are TRBV5-4 and TRBJ1-4; no clear D. The CDR3 has 14 residues. Trimming left V 4 bases short and J 1 base short, with 8 bases between. The V gene's germline CDR1 is SGHNT and CDR2 YYREEE (reference sequence). Here the CDR3 DNA reads TGTGCCAGCAGCACGTGGCAAACTAATGAAAAACTGTTTTTT. Its translation is CASSTWQTNEKLFF.

V and J are TRBV7-9 and TRBJ2-4; 8 bases match TRBD2. Germline CDR1 SEHNR, CDR2 FQNEAQ (reference sequence). The CDR3 totals 15 residues. Losses at the gene ends were 5 bases for V and 2 bases for J; bases not matched to a gene: 5. The CDR3 bases are TGTGCCAGCAGCACAGAGCGGGGGTCCAAAAACATTCAGTACTTC. It specifies CASSTERGSKNIQYF.

The V and J genes are TRBV28 and TRBJ2-1, with D tentatively TRBD1 (6 bases). Germline V gives CDR1 MDHEN, CDR2 SYDVKM. The CDR3 is made up of 21 amino acids. Trimming cost V 6 bases and J 0 bases, with 30 bases left between them. The CDR3 DNA reads TGTGCCAGCAGACCCAAGGCCCCGGACAGATTCTTACCTTTCTCCTACAATGAGCAGTTCTTC. Amino acid sequence: CASRPKAPDRFLPFSYNEQFF.

V usage is TRBV6-2 or TRBV6-3 and J usage is TRBJ2-7, with a tentative D call TRBD2 (7 bases). Germline V gene data show CDR1 as MNHEY and CDR2 as SVGEGT. V was pared by 4 bases and J by 0 bases, with 19 bases between. This CDR3 has 17 amino acids. In DNA, the CDR3 is TGTGCCAGCAGTTCCCTCGGGGGGCGAGGTGTCTCCTACGAGCAGTACTTC. This encodes CASSSLGGRGVSYEQYF.

This clone occurred once. The gene calls are TRBV24-1 and TRBJ1-5; TRBD1 agrees at 8 bases. This CDR3 has 15 residues. Germline CDR1 KGHDR, CDR2 SFDVKD. The V and J ends lost 10 bases and 1 base, in that order; junction bases with no gene match: 8. The CDR3 bases are TGTGCCACTGACAGGGGACGACCGAGCAATCAGCCCCAGCATTTT. It is translated as CATDRGRPSNQPQHF.